This TCR beta chain was obtained from a study of T cell repertoires in cytomegalovirus infection. Whole-study context: Public TCR beta signatures provided an indication of both CMV infection and a matching HLA type.

For this clonotype: Its cognate antigen is unknown. Likely a read error: the CDR3 ends without its conserved phenylalanine or tryptophan.

TCRdb passed the reads through MiXCR, listing each CDR3 protein once. This sample has roughly 720,000 distinct CDR3 sequences, with roughly 36% found just once. Findings and limits, study-wide: The response measured ex vivo was dominated by TCR beta clonotypes (HLA-C-restricted and CMV-specific).

Sequencing was performed on PBMCs. This sequence originates from a human donor in good health (CMV status not recorded). Some clones in this sample may be carry-over from other donors' samples.

The CDR3 sequence: CASADGGEAYEQYC. CDR3 in DNA: TGTGCCAGCGCAGACGGGGGGGAAGCCTACGAGCAGTACTGC. The V call is TRBV25-1, the J call TRBJ2-7, with 8 bases identical to TRBD2. V shed 8 bases, J shed 2 bases, and the junction held 8 bases outside the gene matches. This CDR3 region has 14 residues. Germline V gene lookup returns CDR1 MGHDK and CDR2 SYGVNS.